Listed here are 25 T cell receptor beta chains from one sample, sequenced in a study of early T cells in non-severe SARS-CoV-2 infection. TCRdb re-analysed the 5' RACE reads in MiXCR, keeping a single row per CDR3 protein. The table has about 30,000 distinct CDR3 sequences, under 7.5% seen once. Sequenced sample: whole blood. The receptors were gathered from an adult who was a healthcare worker with PCR-confirmed SARS-CoV-2 infection or an uninfected control (not recorded which).

The rearrangement links TRBV6-5 to TRBJ2-1, with unresolved D. The germline V gene has CDR1 MNHEY and CDR2 SVGAGI. The V end was cut by 5 bases, the J end by 0 bases, with 11 bases between. The length of the CDR3 is 15 residues. CDR3 nucleotides: TGTGCCAGCAGTCAGACGTGGAGCTCCTACAATGAGCAGTTCTTC. It encodes CASSQTWSSYNEQFF.

The chain carries TRBV7-9 and TRBJ2-3; possible D gene TRBD2, 5 bases. The CDR3 runs 13 residues. The germline gives CDR1 SEHNR, CDR2 FQNEAQ (reference sequence). V lost 5 bases and J 6 bases, leaving 12 bases between the germline ends. The CDR3, as DNA: TGTGCCAGCAGCCCCCCGGGGAGTGATACGCAGTATTTT. Its protein product is CASSPPGSDTQYF.

This clonotype was counted at least ten times. The rearrangement links TRBV30 to TRBJ1-5; TRBD1 is a possible D gene (5 bases). The CDR3 sequence is 13 residues long. CDR1 is GTSNPN and CDR2 is SVGIG in the germline V gene (reference sequence). The V and J ends lost 2 bases and 5 bases respectively, with 10 bases between them. The CDR3 coding sequence is TGTGCCTGGAGTAGGGGAGGGGATCAGCCCCAGCATTTT. It translates to CAWSRGGDQPQHF.

This clonotype turned up a few times. The genes are TRBV27 and TRBJ1-5, with D uncertain. V was pared by 5 bases and J by 2 bases, with 10 bases between. The germline gives CDR1 MNHEY, CDR2 SMNVEV (reference sequence). The CDR3 spans 14 residues. The CDR3 coding sequence is TGTGCCAGCAGTAAGCTAGCGGGCAATCAGCCCCAGCATTTT. Its protein product is CASSKLAGNQPQHF.

Ten or more counts support this clonotype. This chain connects TRBV28 to TRBJ2-7, with 8 bases matching TRBD1. Germline V lookup: CDR1 MDHEN, CDR2 SYDVKM. The CDR3 sequence is 13 residues long. The V gene end was trimmed by 5 bases and the J gene end by 6 bases; junction bases not matched to a gene: 6. The CDR3 region has the DNA TGTGCCAGCAGTCCCGGACAGGGTTCCGAGCAGTACTTC. This translates into CASSPGQGSEQYF.

This clonotype was counted ten times or more. This chain joins TRBV24-1 and TRBJ2-3, with 13 bases lining up with TRBD2. Trimming cost V 7 bases and J 5 bases; bases outside gene matches: 5. Germline loops: CDR1 KGHDR, CDR2 SFDVKD. The CDR3 has 15 amino acids. In nucleotides, the CDR3 is TGTGCCACCAGGCCCGGGACTAGCGGGAAAGATACGCAGTATTTT. Its translation is CATRPGTSGKDTQYF.

This clonotype has at least ten counts. The gene calls are TRBV27 and TRBJ1-5; D remains unclear. CDR1 and CDR2 from the germline V gene are MNHEY and SMNVEV (reference sequence). Trimming took 3 bases from V and 1 from J, leaving 10 bases between them. The CDR3 totals 15 residues. In DNA, the CDR3 is TGTGCCAGCAGTTTTGAAGGTTTCAGCAATCAGCCCCAGCATTTT. It codes for CASSFEGFSNQPQHF.

This clonotype was observed at least ten times. The chain has TRBV29-1 and TRBJ2-1; D may be TRBD1 or TRBD2 (5 bases each). Per the germline V gene, CDR1 is SQVTM and CDR2 is ANQGSEA. CDR3 size: 13 residues. Trimming shortened V by 1 base and J by 6 bases, and 10 bases separated the two germline ends. The CDR3 sequence: CSVEGDQLNEQFF. In DNA form, the CDR3 reads TGCAGCGTTGAAGGGGACCAACTCAATGAGCAGTTCTTC.

This clonotype has at least ten counts. The rearrangement links TRBV10-3 to TRBJ2-5, with unresolved D. Germline V gene data show CDR1 as ENHRY and CDR2 as SYGVKD. The CDR3 covers 12 residues. With 10 bases removed from V and 0 bases from J, the gap between germline ends came to 9 bases. The CDR3 DNA reads TGTGCCACCATGGACCACCAAGAGACCCAGTACTTC. This gives the protein CATMDHQETQYF.

This clonotype was observed at least ten times. The chain has TRBV6-1 and TRBJ2-7, with D perhaps matching TRBD1 (6 bases). Trimming pared 8 bases from V and 5 bases from J, leaving 19 bases between. This CDR3 contains 14 residues. Germline CDR1 and CDR2: MNHNS and SASEGT. The CDR3 region has the DNA TGTGCCAGCGGCGGGTTGACAGGTTTGGACGAGCAGTACTTC. Its protein product is CASGGLTGLDEQYF.

There are a few counts of this clonotype. This chain uses TRBV18 with TRBJ2-2; 7 nucleotides agree with TRBD2. This CDR3 contains 16 residues. Trimming took 2 bases from V and 4 from J; bases not matched to a gene: 7. Per germline, CDR1 KGHSH and CDR2 LQKENI. The CDR3 loop reads CASSPNDQRGTGELFF. DNA of the CDR3: TGTGCCAGCTCACCAAATGACCAGCGGGGCACCGGGGAGCTGTTTTTT.

This clonotype was detected many times. The rearrangement uses TRBV28 and TRBJ2-2, with D uncertain. From germline, CDR1 is MDHEN and CDR2 SYDVKM. The CDR3 runs to 15 residues. With 5 bases removed from V and 0 bases from J, the gap between germline ends came to 10 bases. Here the CDR3 DNA reads TGTGCCAGCAGTCGCAGCCAAACGAACACCGGGGAGCTGTTTTTT. Translation gives CASSRSQTNTGELFF. The full variable domain, rest sourced from reference TRBV28 and TRBJ2-2, is DVKVTQSSRYLVKRTGEKVFLECVQDMDHENMFWYRQDPGLGLRLIYFSYDVKMKEKGDIPEGYSVSREKKERFSLILESASTNQTSMYLCASSRSQTNTGELFFGEGSRLTVL.

Many counts were recorded for this clonotype. The chain combines TRBV5-1 with TRBJ2-7; 8 bases fit TRBD2. There are 16 residues in the CDR3. From germline, CDR1 is SGHRS and CDR2 YFSETQ. Trimming took 2 bases from V and 0 from J; bases not matched to a gene: 7. In DNA form, the CDR3 reads TGCGCCAGCAGCTTTTCAGCGGGAGAAATCTCCTACGAGCAGTACTTC. It yields the protein CASSFSAGEISYEQYF.

The chain combines TRBV7-9 with TRBJ2-7; 7 bases line up with TRBD2. V lost 8 bases and J lost 1; bases outside the gene matches: 2. Per germline, CDR1 SEHNR and CDR2 FQNEAQ (reference sequence). This CDR3 is built from 12 residues. CDR3 amino acids: CASGEGSYEQYF. The CDR3 DNA reads TGTGCCAGCGGGGAGGGGTCCTACGAGCAGTACTTC.

This clonotype was counted many times. The rearrangement uses TRBV4-3 and TRBJ2-2, with D unresolved. There are 13 residues in the CDR3. Germline V CDR1 and CDR2: LGHNA, YSLEER. The ends were cut back, 0 bases at V and 6 bases at J, with 5 bases in the middle. CDR3 residues: CASSQDGAGELFF. CDR3 DNA sequence: TGCGCCAGCAGCCAAGATGGGGCCGGGGAGCTGTTTTTT.

This clonotype was found a few times. This chain links TRBV6-2 or TRBV6-3 with TRBJ2-1; possible D gene TRBD1, 6 bases. Looked up from germline, CDR1 is MNHEY and CDR2 is SVGEGT. This CDR3 region has 15 residues. The ends were cut back, 3 bases at V and 10 bases at J, with 19 bases in the middle. CDR3 region: CASSYRAQGQGEQFF. In DNA form, the CDR3 reads TGTGCCAGCAGTTATCGGGCCCAGGGGCAGGGAGAGCAGTTCTTC.

This clonotype was counted at least ten times. The chain couples TRBV27 to TRBJ1-6; tentatively, D is TRBD1 (5 bases). V was cut by 6 bases and J by 3 bases, with 9 bases left in between. In germline, CDR1 is MNHEY, CDR2 SMNVEV (reference sequence). CDR3 size: 14 residues. The DNA of the CDR3 is TGTGCCAGCAGGTGGGACGGCTATAATTCACCCCTCCACTTT. Translating gives CASRWDGYNSPLHF.

At least ten counts were recorded for this clonotype. The chain uses TRBV6-1 and TRBJ2-1; 9 nucleotides agree with TRBD2. Germline V gene sequence: CDR1 MNHNS, CDR2 SASEGT. J was trimmed by 9 bases and V by 7 bases; bases with no gene match: 7. The CDR3 has 13 residues. CDR3 amino acids: CASKAGGPVEQFF. The CDR3 DNA reads TGTGCCAGCAAGGCGGGAGGGCCGGTTGAGCAGTTCTTC.

As regards this clonotype: A much larger clone sits a single nucleotide away, making a read error possible. This rearrangement joins TRBV2 to TRBJ2-7; D tentatively fits TRBD1 or TRBD2 (5 bases each). CDR1 is SNHLY, CDR2 FYNNEI, per germline. The CDR3 spans 15 residues. Trimming removed 5 bases at V and 0 bases at J, with 14 bases between. The CDR3 region has the DNA TGTGCCAGCAGTAAGGGCAAGGGGAGCTCCTACGAGCAGTACTTC. Translation gives CASSKGKGSSYEQYF.

This clonotype was detected ten times or more. This chain joins TRBV20-1 and TRBJ2-1, with 8 positions matching TRBD1. The V gene end was trimmed by 0 bases and the J gene end by 12 bases; junction bases not matched to a gene: 10. This CDR3 has 14 residues. Germline values: CDR1 DFQATT, CDR2 SNEGSKA (reference sequence). CDR3 protein: CSARDRTGTHRQFF. Here the CDR3 DNA reads TGCAGTGCTAGAGACCGGACAGGGACTCATCGGCAGTTCTTC.

The chain employs TRBV7-2 and TRBJ2-5; D possibly uses TRBD1 or TRBD2 (6 bases each). This CDR3 contains 14 residues. Trimming took 5 bases from V and 9 from J, leaving 19 bases between them. The V gene's germline CDR1 is SGHTA and CDR2 FQGNSA. The CDR3 protein is CASSPEEGVSPQYF. As DNA, the CDR3 is TGTGCCAGCAGCCCCGAGGAGGGGGTCTCACCCCAGTACTTC.

This clonotype was recorded many times. The rearrangement links TRBV27 to TRBJ1-6; TRBD1 aligns across 10 bases. There are 15 residues in the CDR3. Germline CDR1 is MNHEY and CDR2 is SMNVEV (reference sequence). After removal of 5 bases from V and 10 bases from J, the junction contained 8 bases not matched to a gene. The CDR3 DNA reads TGTGCCAGCAGTCCGAGGGACAGGGGAGGCTCACCCCTCCACTTT. This sequence encodes CASSPRDRGGSPLHF.

This chain links TRBV7-8 with TRBJ1-3; no clear D gene. V lost 2 bases and J 0 bases, leaving 11 bases between the germline ends. CDR1 is SGHVS and CDR2 is FQNEAQ in the germline V gene. CDR3 size: 16 residues. The CDR3 region is CASSLQYGTSGNTIYF. In DNA form, the CDR3 reads TGTGCCAGCAGCTTACAATATGGCACCTCTGGAAACACCATATATTTT. Variable domain in full (rest from reference TRBV7-8 and TRBJ1-3): GAGVSQSPRYKVAKRGQDVALRCDPISGHVSLFWYQQALGQGPEFLTYFQNEAQLDKSGLPSDRFFAERPEGSVSTLKIQRTQQEDSAVYLCASSLQYGTSGNTIYFGEGSWLTVV.

Concerning this clonotype: A much larger clone differs by one base, so this may be a read error. The CDR3 is CAISQVSGSSYEQYF. The DNA of the CDR3 is TGTGCCATCAGCCAAGTGTCAGGGAGCTCCTACGAGCAGTACTTC. The chain joins TRBV3-1 to TRBJ2-7; D possibly matches TRBD1 or TRBD2 (5 bases each). Per germline, CDR1 LGHDT and CDR2 YNNKEL (reference sequence). The CDR3 has 15 amino acids.

V gene TRBV6-2 or TRBV6-3 combines with J gene TRBJ1-5; the D is unclear. The germline V gene has CDR1 MNHEY and CDR2 SVGEGT. The CDR3 is 13 residues long. Trimming took 6 bases from V and 3 from J, leaving 9 bases between them. The CDR3 here is CASSRRDNQPQHF. The DNA of the CDR3 is TGTGCCAGCAGCCGACGGGACAATCAGCCCCAGCATTTT.